These T cell receptor beta chains were read from a single sample in a study of OX40 agonist ivuxolimab in advanced cancers. Method: immunoSEQ multiplex PCR; TCRdb's copy keeps in-frame clones and lacks some. The table has 75,000 to 100,000 clones, about nine tenths seen once. Sequenced here: CD4+ or CD8+ T cells sorted from blood, sampled in a trial of the OX40 agonist ivuxolimab. Source of these receptors: an adult with an advanced solid tumor such as melanoma, head and neck, liver or kidney cancer. Both conserved end residues are part of each CDR3. The D gene is left open where the match is weak. Where a row states a size, it is once, few, many or the class of an expanded clone; other rows omit it.

>TRBV11-3|TRBJ2-3|-|-
CASSPGLKSTDTQYF
TGTGCCAGCAGCCCGGGCCTCAAGAGCACAGATACGCAGTATTTT
>TRBV30|TRBJ2-2|-|once
CAWSGTRGVNTGELFF
TGTGCCTGGAGTGGCACGCGAGGTGTGAACACCGGGGAGCTGTTTTTT
>TRBV18|TRBJ1-1|TRBD1|-
CASSSRQGAMNTEAFF
TGTGCCAGCTCGTCACGACAGGGGGCCATGAACACTGAAGCTTTCTTT
>TRBV6-6|TRBJ2-1|TRBD2|-
CASSLAAYNEQFF
TGTGCCAGCAGCCTAGCGGCCTACAATGAGCAGTTCTTC
>TRBV7-2|TRBJ2-3|-|once
CASTPATRTDTQYF
TGTGCCAGCACCCCCGCCACACGCACAGATACGCAGTATTTT
>TRBV19|TRBJ1-5|TRBD1|-
CASSISTGVGTFQPQHF
TGTGCCAGTAGTATTAGCACAGGGGTAGGAACATTCCAGCCCCAGCATTTT
>TRBV14|TRBJ1-1|-|-
CASSQATVTEAFF
TGTGCCAGCAGCCAGGCGACGGTCACTGAAGCTTTCTTT
>TRBV7-2|TRBJ2-7|-|-
CASSSPGPSYEQYF
TGTGCCAGCAGCTCTCCGGGACCATCCTACGAGCAGTACTTC
>TRBV11-2|TRBJ2-7|TRBD1|-
CASSFTTGPYEQYF
TGTGCCAGCAGCTTTACGACAGGGCCCTACGAGCAGTACTTC
>TRBV15|TRBJ1-2|-|-
CATSKSSYGYTF
TGTGCCACCAGCAAATCGTCGTATGGCTACACCTTC
>TRBV5-1|TRBJ2-3|TRBD2|-
CASSRWTSGRRTDTQYF
TGCGCCAGCAGCAGGTGGACTAGCGGGCGCCGCACAGATACGCAGTATTTT
>TRBV7-9|TRBJ1-3|-|-
CASSFVGNTIYF
TGTGCCAGCAGCTTTGTGGGAAACACCATATATTTT
>TRBV18|TRBJ2-6|TRBD1|-
CASSPGTAAAGANVLTF
TGTGCCAGCTCACCTGGGACAGCCGCAGCCGGGGCCAACGTCCTGACTTTC
>TRBV2|TRBJ1-2|-|-
CASSVRGQGHYGYTF
TGTGCCAGCAGTGTCAGGGGCCAGGGCCACTATGGCTACACCTTC
>TRBV19|TRBJ1-5|TRBD1|-
CASRDRGGQPQHF
TGTGCCAGTAGAGACAGGGGAGGTCAGCCCCAGCATTTT
>TRBV7-2|TRBJ1-2|-|-
CASSMVASLGYTF
TGTGCCAGCAGCATGGTCGCTTCGCTTGGCTACACCTTC
>TRBV11-2|TRBJ2-5|TRBD2|few
CASSSPTSGRVGTQYF
TGTGCCAGCAGCTCTCCGACTAGCGGGAGGGTAGGGACCCAGTACTTC
>TRBV4-3|TRBJ2-3|-|-
CASSLTSTDTQYF
TGCGCCAGCAGCCTCACTAGCACAGATACGCAGTATTTT
>TRBV10-2|TRBJ2-1|-|-
CASTRLNEQFF
TGCGCCAGCACTAGACTAAATGAGCAGTTCTTC
>TRBV6-4|TRBJ2-1|-|-
CASSGESRSSYNEQFF
TGTGCCAGCAGCGGGGAGAGCAGGAGCTCCTACAATGAGCAGTTCTTC
>TRBV11-2|TRBJ1-2|-|-
CASSAIKLGVDGYTF
TGTGCCAGCAGCGCCATAAAGCTTGGGGTTGATGGCTACACCTTC
>TRBV27|TRBJ1-6|TRBD1|-
CASSPNLAGGGSPLHF
TGTGCCAGCAGTCCAAATCTGGCAGGGGGTGGCTCACCCCTCCACTTT